The 13 T cell receptor beta chains presented below share a single source sample, sequenced in a study of OX40 agonist ivuxolimab in advanced cancers. Profiled with immunoSEQ multiplex PCR; TCRdb holds only in-frame clones, not every one. This table has 55,000 to 75,000 clones, about nine tenths appearing once. The sample here was CD4+ or CD8+ T cells sorted from blood, taken in a trial of the OX40 agonist ivuxolimab. The origin of the receptors is an adult with an advanced solid tumor such as melanoma, head and neck, liver or kidney cancer.

This sequence joins TRBV9 and TRBJ2-7; D unresolved. CDR1 SGDLS and CDR2 YYNGEE come from the germline V gene. This CDR3 spans 14 amino acids. V was cut by 4 bases and J by 0 bases, with 11 bases left in between. The DNA of the CDR3 is TGTGCCAGCAGCCCCTGGGAAGCCTCCTACGAGCAGTACTTC. Encoded protein: CASSPWEASYEQYF.

The genes are TRBV25-1 and TRBJ2-3, with a possible D match to TRBD1 (5 bases). V lost 0 bases, J lost 7 bases, and 8 bases lay in between. This CDR3 is 13 amino acids long. CDR1 MGHDK and CDR2 SYGVNS come from the germline V gene. CDR3: CASSEYGANTQYF. The CDR3 coding sequence is TGTGCCAGCAGTGAATATGGGGCCAATACGCAGTATTTT.

The chain is built from TRBV28 and TRBJ1-1, with a tentative D call TRBD1 (5 bases). This CDR3 contains 16 residues. Trimming left V 1 base short and J 0 bases short, with 12 bases between. Germline values: CDR1 MDHEN, CDR2 SYDVKM. The CDR3 DNA sequence: TGTGCCAGCAGTTTATTCTCCAGGGTGATGAACACTGAAGCTTTCTTT. Protein product: CASSLFSRVMNTEAFF.

V is TRBV9 and J is TRBJ2-3, with 10 bases aligning to TRBD2. Germline lookup yields CDR1 SGDLS and CDR2 YYNGEE. V shed 0 bases and J 4 bases; nucleotides not matched to a gene: 8. This CDR3 is built from 17 residues. The chain's CDR3 is CASSVDLAGVGPDTQYF. The CDR3 region has the DNA TGTGCCAGCAGCGTAGATCTAGCGGGAGTCGGCCCAGATACGCAGTATTTT.

CDR3 DNA: TGTGCCAGCAGTTTAGAACAGGCATCCTACGAGCAGTACTTC. It specifies CASSLEQASYEQYF. The V call is TRBV28, the J call TRBJ2-7; D may be TRBD1 (5 bases). Germline CDR1 is MDHEN and CDR2 is SYDVKM. The ends were cut back, 2 bases at V and 1 base at J, with 9 bases in the middle. The CDR3 totals 14 residues.

The chain joins TRBV5-1 to TRBJ2-7, with 7 bases lining up with TRBD1. CDR1 and CDR2 (germline): SGHRS, YFSETQ. The ends lost 4 bases at V and 3 bases at J; junction bases unmatched: 7. The CDR3 runs to 14 residues. The CDR3: CASSPPGQLYEQYF. DNA for the CDR3: TGCGCCAGCAGCCCCCCGGGACAGCTCTACGAGCAGTACTTC.

This chain links TRBV29-1 with TRBJ2-5; 10 bases align to TRBD2. The junction had 6 bases not matched to a gene; V was cut back by 6 bases and J by 5 bases. Germline CDR1 reads SQVTM; CDR2 reads ANQGSEA. The CDR3 runs to 13 residues. CDR3 in amino acids: CSVPSGSWETQYF. CDR3 DNA: TGCAGCGTACCTAGCGGGAGTTGGGAGACCCAGTACTTC.

The chain couples TRBV5-4 to TRBJ2-1; tentatively, D is TRBD1 (6 bases). This CDR3 is built from 13 residues. With 4 bases removed from V and 3 bases from J, the gap between germline ends came to 8 bases. Germline CDR1 is SGHNT and CDR2 is YYREEE (reference sequence). As DNA, the CDR3 is TGTGCCAGCAGCAGGGACAACTACAATGAGCAGTTCTTC. Translated, it gives CASSRDNYNEQFF.

The genes are TRBV5-4 and TRBJ2-1, with 10 bases aligning to TRBD1. CDR1 SGHNT and CDR2 YYREEE come from the germline V gene (reference sequence). V shed 4 bases and J 4 bases; nucleotides not matched to a gene: 5. The CDR3 runs to 15 residues. CDR3 nucleotide sequence: TGTGCCAGCAGCCCGGACAGGGGGAAATACAATGAGCAGTTCTTC. Protein: CASSPDRGKYNEQFF.

The sample holds one count of this clone. The chain carries TRBV19 and TRBJ2-7; TRBD1 aligns across 7 bases. Trimming at V came to 5 bases and at J to 3 bases, leaving 10 bases not matched to a gene. The CDR3 has 15 residues. CDR1 and CDR2 from the germline V gene are LNHDA and SQIVND (reference sequence). The CDR3 DNA is TGTGCCAGTAGTTGGTCGACAGGGACCCACTACGAGCAGTACTTC. As protein: CASSWSTGTHYEQYF.

The chain uses TRBV5-8 and TRBJ1-1, with D possibly being TRBD1 (6 bases). Germline-derived CDR1 and CDR2 are SGHTS and YDEGEE. This CDR3 region has 13 residues. The V gene lost 4 bases and the J gene lost 3 bases, with 10 bases spanning the gap. The CDR3 DNA reads as TGTGCCAGCAGCCCGGAGGGGGACACTGAAGCTTTCTTT. It specifies CASSPEGDTEAFF.

This rearrangement joins TRBV4-3 to TRBJ1-3; D is undetermined. Germline V gene lookup returns CDR1 LGHNA and CDR2 YSLEER. This CDR3 has 15 residues. The V end was cut by 3 bases, the J end by 1 base, with 10 bases between. The CDR3 here is CASSQTPGSGNTIYF. As DNA, the CDR3 is TGCGCCAGCAGCCAGACTCCGGGTTCTGGAAACACCATATATTTT.

The rearrangement links TRBV7-8 to TRBJ1-5; no clear D gene. The CDR3 is 16 residues long. From germline, CDR1 is SGHVS and CDR2 FQNEAQ. V shed 5 bases and J shed 1 base, with 15 bases lying between them. The CDR3 region has the DNA TGTGCCAGCAGCCAGTCGGCGGGTACGAGCAATCAGCCCCAGCATTTT. This encodes CASSQSAGTSNQPQHF. Based on the CDR3 plus reference TRBV7-8 and TRBJ1-5, the full variable domain is GAGVSQSPRYKVAKRGQDVALRCDPISGHVSLFWYQQALGQGPEFLTYFQNEAQLDKSGLPSDRFFAERPEGSVSTLKIQRTQQEDSAVYLCASSQSAGTSNQPQHFGDGTRLSIL.